This TCR beta chain was profiled in a study of blood T cell repertoires in COVID-19. As for the study in general: PBMCs, B-cell-depleted T cells, or T cells provided the cDNA or gDNA that made up the material.

Recruited during active infection, patients (from Seattle) were subsequently followed longitudinally. Clones were read by immunoSEQ multiplex PCR, and TCRdb kept only the in-frame ones, dropping some. The table shows 200,000 to 250,000 clones, with about 88% occurring only once. In germline, CDR1 is MNHNS, CDR2 SASEGT. J lost 3 bases, V lost 1 base, and 6 bases had no gene match. The CDR3 runs 15 residues. The sequence came from a woman aged 45-65 years with COVID-19, enrolled during active disease. Material: peripheral blood. This chain uses TRBV6-1 with TRBJ2-7; 7 bases map to TRBD1. The CDR3 DNA is TGTGCCAGCAGTGAAGTGGGGACAGCCTACTACGAGCAGTACTTC. It yields the protein CASSEVGTAYYEQYF.